These T cell receptor beta chains were read from a single sample in a study of technical replicates of blood from a few donors. Profiled with immunoSEQ multiplex PCR; TCRdb holds only in-frame clones, not every one. The table records 55,000 to 75,000 clones, about 90% of them present only once. The specimen sequenced was T cells isolated from PBMCs. Receptors were obtained from a human donor in good health. Both conserved end residues are part of each CDR3. Each record gives: J gene, V gene, CDR3 protein.

>TRBJ1-2|TRBV28
CASRPTGGPGYTF
>TRBJ1-5|TRBV27
CASSQDGIQPQHF
>TRBJ2-3|TRBV4-2
CASSQEPGRADTQYF
>TRBJ2-3|TRBV10-2
CASSETSAPSTDTQYF
>TRBJ2-5|TRBV27
CASSFGTGRQETQYF
>TRBJ2-1|TRBV11-3
CASSFQGDEQFF
>TRBJ2-2|TRBV4-3
CASSQDEGAHTGELFF
>TRBJ2-2|TRBV19
CASSLPGGYRELFF
>TRBJ2-3|TRBV5-4
CASSLAVAGADTQYF
>TRBJ2-1|TRBV19
CASSIGVEQFF
>TRBJ2-7|TRBV4-1
CASSQEAVAGGPPYEQYF
>TRBJ2-7|TRBV15
CATSRGGGAYEQYF
>TRBJ2-1|TRBV6-1
CASSGATGAPTNEQFF
>TRBJ2-5|TRBV1
CTSSQPSAGKAETQYF
>TRBJ2-7|TRBV2
CASSDITSEFFYEQYF
>TRBJ2-3|TRBV7-9
CASRTTGGGTDTQYF